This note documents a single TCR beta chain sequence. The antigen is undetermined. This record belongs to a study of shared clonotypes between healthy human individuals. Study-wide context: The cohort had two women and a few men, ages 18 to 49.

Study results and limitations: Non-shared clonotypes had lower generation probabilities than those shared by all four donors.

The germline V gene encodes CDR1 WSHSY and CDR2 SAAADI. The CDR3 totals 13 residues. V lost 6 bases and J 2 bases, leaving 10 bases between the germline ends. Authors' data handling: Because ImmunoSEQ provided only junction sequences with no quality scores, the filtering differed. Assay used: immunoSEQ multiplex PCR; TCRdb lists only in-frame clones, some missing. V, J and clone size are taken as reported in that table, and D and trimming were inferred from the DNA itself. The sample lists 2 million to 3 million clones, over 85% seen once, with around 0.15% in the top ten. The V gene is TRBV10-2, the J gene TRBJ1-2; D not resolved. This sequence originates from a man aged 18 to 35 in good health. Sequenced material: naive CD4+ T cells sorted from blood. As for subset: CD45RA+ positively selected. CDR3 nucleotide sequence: TGCGCCAGCAGCCCCCCGGGGAACTATGGCTACACCTTC. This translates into CASSPPGNYGYTF.